Listed below are T cell receptor beta chains from one sample, sequenced in a study of regulatory T cells in long-lasting Graves disease. TCRdb re-called the multiplex PCR reads with MiXCR, one entry per CDR3 protein. The table shows a few hundred thousand distinct CDR3 sequences, with 14% occurring only once. These records were also assigned to another study, of T cells in Graves' hyperthyroidism and ophthalmopathy.

Sequenced material: peripheral blood mononuclear cells (PBMCs), taken at new diagnosis, from a patient treated with antithyroid drugs. The source is a woman aged 50 to 65 with Graves disease. CDR3s include the opening cysteine and the closing phenylalanine or tryptophan. The order of the fields is CDR3 protein, CDR3 DNA, clone size, J gene, D gene, V gene. A D gene is named only where the DNA matches it firmly. Clone size is not always given. Where it is, it says once, few, many or a class for expanded clones.

CDR3 protein: CASSFGQASSGANVLTF
CDR3 DNA: TGTGCCAGCAGCTTCGGACAGGCTTCATCTGGGGCCAACGTCCTGACTTTC
clone size: many
J gene: TRBJ2-6
D gene: TRBD1
V gene: TRBV11-2

CDR3 protein: CSATTAGPYGYTF
CDR3 DNA: TGCAGCGCCACCACGGCGGGACCTTATGGCTACACCTTC
clone size: many
J gene: TRBJ1-2
D gene: .
V gene: TRBV29-1

CDR3 protein: CASSFVPLAHQGNEQFF
CDR3 DNA: TGTGCCAGCAGTTTCGTCCCCTTAGCACACCAGGGGAATGAGCAGTTCTTC
clone size: many
J gene: TRBJ2-1
D gene: .
V gene: TRBV28

CDR3 protein: CASSYSSLSGNTIYF
CDR3 DNA: TGTGCCAGCAGTTACTCGTCTCTTTCTGGAAACACCATATATTTT
clone size: many
J gene: TRBJ1-3
D gene: .
V gene: TRBV6-5

CDR3 protein: CASSHPDRAKAF
CDR3 DNA: TGTGCCAGCAGCCACCCCGACAGGGCCAAAGCATTC
clone size: many
J gene: TRBJ1-2
D gene: TRBD1
V gene: TRBV3-1

CDR3 protein: CASSRGPRGYTGELFF
CDR3 DNA: TGTGCCAGCAGCCGGGGGCCCAGGGGCTACACCGGGGAGCTGTTTTTT
clone size: many
J gene: TRBJ2-2
D gene: .
V gene: TRBV7-9

CDR3 protein: CSVDRTNYGYTF
CDR3 DNA: TGCAGCGTTGACCGGACTAACTATGGCTACACCTTC
clone size: few
J gene: TRBJ1-2
D gene: .
V gene: TRBV29-1

CDR3 protein: CATRQGVVEETQYF
CDR3 DNA: TGCGCCACCCGACAGGGGGTGGTTGAAGAGACCCAGTACTTC
clone size: many
J gene: TRBJ2-5
D gene: TRBD1
V gene: TRBV5-1

CDR3 protein: CASSLSSINTEAFF
CDR3 DNA: TGTGCCAGCAGTTTATCGTCCATAAACACTGAAGCTTTCTTT
clone size: many
J gene: TRBJ1-1
D gene: .
V gene: TRBV27

CDR3 protein: CASSPTTSVQNYNEQFF
CDR3 DNA: TGTGCCAGCAGTCCGACTACTAGCGTACAAAATTACAATGAGCAGTTCTTC
clone size: many
J gene: TRBJ2-1
D gene: TRBD2
V gene: TRBV28

CDR3 protein: CASSAQRQGFGYTF
CDR3 DNA: TGTGCCAGCAGTGCCCAAAGACAGGGTTTTGGCTACACCTTC
clone size: many
J gene: TRBJ1-2
D gene: TRBD1
V gene: TRBV2

CDR3 protein: CASSSGQGGGTEAFF
CDR3 DNA: TGTGCCAGCAGTTCGGGACAGGGCGGAGGGACTGAAGCTTTCTTT
clone size: few
J gene: TRBJ1-1
D gene: TRBD1
V gene: TRBV28

CDR3 protein: CASSPGAVEGSPLHF
CDR3 DNA: TGTGCCAGCAGCCCCGGTGCAGTCGAAGGGTCACCCCTCCACTTT
clone size: .
J gene: TRBJ1-6
D gene: .
V gene: TRBV9

CDR3 protein: CSARDFFGTGGGYGYTF
CDR3 DNA: TGCAGTGCTAGAGATTTTTTTGGGACAGGGGGCGGCTATGGCTACACCTTC
clone size: many
J gene: TRBJ1-2
D gene: TRBD1
V gene: TRBV20-1

CDR3 protein: CASSLSGQATNEQFF
CDR3 DNA: TGTGCCAGCAGTTTATCGGGACAGGCAACCAATGAGCAGTTCTTC
clone size: many
J gene: TRBJ2-1
D gene: TRBD1
V gene: TRBV27

CDR3 protein: CASSRMASGSLTDTQYF
CDR3 DNA: TGCGCCAGCAGCAGGATGGCTAGCGGGAGCCTCACAGATACGCAGTATTTT
clone size: once
J gene: TRBJ2-3
D gene: TRBD2
V gene: TRBV5-1

CDR3 protein: CASSFFAGGTDTQYF
CDR3 DNA: TGTGCCAGCAGTTTCTTTGCGGGGGGCACAGATACGCAGTATTTT
clone size: many
J gene: TRBJ2-3
D gene: TRBD2
V gene: TRBV12-3/TRBV12-4

CDR3 protein: CASSSRQGSWDTEAFF
CDR3 DNA: TGTGCCAGCAGCTCCCGACAGGGAAGTTGGGACACTGAAGCTTTCTTT
clone size: many
J gene: TRBJ1-1
D gene: TRBD1
V gene: TRBV13

CDR3 protein: CASSLLGEGNQPQHF
CDR3 DNA: TGTGCCAGCAGTTTATTGGGGGAAGGCAATCAGCCCCAGCATTTT
clone size: many
J gene: TRBJ1-5
D gene: .
V gene: TRBV28

CDR3 protein: CASSRRGSSYEQYF
CDR3 DNA: TGTGCCAGCAGCCGCAGGGGGAGCTCCTACGAGCAGTACTTC
clone size: many
J gene: TRBJ2-7
D gene: TRBD1
V gene: TRBV7-9

CDR3 protein: CASSSRDRKNNSPLHF
CDR3 DNA: TGTGCCAGCTCATCCCGGGACAGGAAAAATAATTCACCCCTCCACTTT
clone size: many
J gene: TRBJ1-6
D gene: TRBD1
V gene: TRBV18

CDR3 protein: CAISESGLATNTGELFF
CDR3 DNA: TGTGCCATCAGTGAGTCGGGACTAGCAACGAACACCGGGGAGCTGTTTTTT
clone size: .
J gene: TRBJ2-2
D gene: TRBD2
V gene: TRBV10-3

CDR3 protein: CAISGMTDTGELFF
CDR3 DNA: TGTGCCATCAGTGGTATGACAGACACCGGGGAGCTGTTTTTT
clone size: .
J gene: TRBJ2-2
D gene: .
V gene: TRBV10-3

CDR3 protein: CANSIGRGSYYGYTF
CDR3 DNA: TGTGCCAACTCTATCGGCAGGGGATCCTACTATGGCTACACCTTC
clone size: few
J gene: TRBJ1-2
D gene: .
V gene: TRBV6-1

CDR3 protein: CSASPRPGQGDYNEQFF
CDR3 DNA: TGCAGTGCTAGTCCCCGCCCGGGACAGGGGGATTACAATGAGCAGTTCTTC
clone size: many
J gene: TRBJ2-1
D gene: TRBD1
V gene: TRBV20-1

CDR3 protein: CASSFGQSSYEQYF
CDR3 DNA: TGTGCCAGCAGCTTTGGTCAGAGCTCCTACGAGCAGTACTTC
clone size: .
J gene: TRBJ2-7
D gene: .
V gene: TRBV7-6

CDR3 protein: CASSEQGARVIAKNIQYF
CDR3 DNA: TGTGCCAGCAGCGAACAGGGGGCGCGTGTTATAGCCAAAAACATTCAGTACTTC
clone size: many
J gene: TRBJ2-4
D gene: TRBD1
V gene: TRBV12-3/TRBV12-4

CDR3 protein: CASRLGSSYNEQFF
CDR3 DNA: TGTGCCAGCAGGTTAGGGAGCTCCTACAATGAGCAGTTCTTC
clone size: many
J gene: TRBJ2-1
D gene: .
V gene: TRBV2

CDR3 protein: CASISVGANNEQFF
CDR3 DNA: TGTGCCAGCATCTCAGTAGGCGCTAACAATGAGCAGTTCTTC
clone size: many
J gene: TRBJ2-1
D gene: .
V gene: TRBV7-9

CDR3 protein: CASSQLAGAADTQYF
CDR3 DNA: TGTGCCAGCAGCCAATTAGCGGGAGCAGCAGATACGCAGTATTTT
clone size: many
J gene: TRBJ2-3
D gene: TRBD2
V gene: TRBV14

CDR3 protein: CASTNPGTGGSYEQYF
CDR3 DNA: TGTGCCAGCACCAATCCCGGGACAGGGGGCTCCTACGAGCAGTACTTC
clone size: many
J gene: TRBJ2-7
D gene: TRBD1
V gene: TRBV28

CDR3 protein: CASSDASADTQYF
CDR3 DNA: TGTGCCAGCAGTGACGCCAGCGCAGATACGCAGTATTTT
clone size: many
J gene: TRBJ2-3
D gene: .
V gene: TRBV2

CDR3 protein: CAITNGQGRSYEQYF
CDR3 DNA: TGTGCCATCACTAACGGACAGGGTCGCTCCTACGAGCAGTACTTC
clone size: many
J gene: TRBJ2-7
D gene: TRBD1
V gene: TRBV10-3

CDR3 protein: CASTKGPSGTDTQYF
CDR3 DNA: TGTGCCAGCACCAAAGGGCCTAGCGGCACAGATACGCAGTATTTT
clone size: .
J gene: TRBJ2-3
D gene: .
V gene: TRBV7-3

CDR3 protein: CASSITGGVSTEAFF
CDR3 DNA: TGCGCCAGCAGCATCACGGGTGGGGTATCCACTGAAGCTTTCTTT
clone size: many
J gene: TRBJ1-1
D gene: .
V gene: TRBV5-1

CDR3 protein: CASSILLADLTGELFF
CDR3 DNA: TGTGCCAGCAGCATACTACTAGCGGATCTCACCGGGGAGCTGTTTTTT
clone size: .
J gene: TRBJ2-2
D gene: TRBD2
V gene: TRBV5-6

CDR3 protein: CASSPQGISNQPQHF
CDR3 DNA: TGTGCCAGCAGTCCGCAGGGTATAAGCAATCAGCCCCAGCATTTT
clone size: many
J gene: TRBJ1-5
D gene: .
V gene: TRBV28

CDR3 protein: CAWSAGVGEYTEQFF
CDR3 DNA: TGTGCCTGGAGTGCGGGTGTGGGAGAGTACACTGAGCAGTTCTTC
clone size: many
J gene: TRBJ2-1
D gene: .
V gene: TRBV30

CDR3 protein: CACTQSLTRDRRVAFF
CDR3 DNA: TGTGCCTGCACCCAAAGCCTAACCAGGGACAGGAGGGTCGCTTTCTTT
clone size: few
J gene: TRBJ1-1
D gene: TRBD1
V gene: TRBV2

CDR3 protein: CATSDLWGNEQFF
CDR3 DNA: TGTGCCACCAGTGATTTGTGGGGCAATGAGCAGTTCTTC
clone size: few
J gene: TRBJ2-1
D gene: .
V gene: TRBV24-1

CDR3 protein: CASRTSVQETQFF
CDR3 DNA: TGTGCCAGCAGGACTAGCGTACAAGAGACCCAGTTCTTC
clone size: .
J gene: TRBJ2-1
D gene: TRBD2
V gene: TRBV6-2/TRBV6-3

CDR3 protein: CASSLGTGLYEQYF
CDR3 DNA: TGTGCCAGCAGTTTGGGGACAGGGCTCTACGAGCAGTACTTC
clone size: many
J gene: TRBJ2-7
D gene: TRBD1
V gene: TRBV6-2/TRBV6-3

CDR3 protein: CASSPGQKLTYEQYF
CDR3 DNA: TGTGCCAGCAGCCCGGGACAGAAGTTGACCTACGAGCAGTACTTC
clone size: few
J gene: TRBJ2-7
D gene: TRBD1
V gene: TRBV5-6

CDR3 protein: CASSPSGRPYNEQFF
CDR3 DNA: TGTGCCAGCAGCCCCAGCGGGAGGCCCTACAATGAGCAGTTCTTC
clone size: .
J gene: TRBJ2-1
D gene: TRBD2
V gene: TRBV12-3/TRBV12-4

CDR3 protein: CASSVRSDEQFF
CDR3 DNA: TGTGCCAGCAGCGTTCGATCTGATGAGCAGTTCTTC
clone size: .
J gene: TRBJ2-1
D gene: .
V gene: TRBV9

CDR3 protein: CASSITEELFF
CDR3 DNA: TGTGCCAGCAGCATAACAGAGGAGCTGTTTTTT
clone size: few
J gene: TRBJ2-2
D gene: .
V gene: TRBV7-9